The text below deals with one TCR beta chain. This clone was detected only once. There is no known antigen for this receptor. No much larger clone is present one base from it, and per-base qualities are unavailable. The germline V and J ends show losses of 3 bases and 3 bases respectively, and no gene match explains 9 bases of the junction. Taken from the germline V gene (reference sequence), the CDR1 and CDR2 loops are LNHNV and YYDKDF. The CDR3 covers 16 residues, taking in both the cysteine and the phenylalanine. Solely the CDR3 DNA is kept, with 48 bases framed from the first base. The sample belongs to a study of blood T cell repertoires in COVID-19 (dated by TCRdb to the early 2020s). Regarding the complete study: Samples covering the acute and convalescent phases of COVID-19 were provided by collaborators in the United States, Italy and Spain. The prospective study material was composed of cDNA or gDNA derived from T cells, B-cell-depleted T cells, or PBMCs. Deeply sampled blood TCRbeta repertoires from subjects exposed to, actively infected with, or recovered from COVID-19 were included in the dataset. The repertoires were released in a freely available public database intended as a resource for research on the immune response to SARS-CoV-2. The samples were drawn from the first 160 participants of the ongoing ImmuneRACE study and from some 1,300 subjects provided by 6 global collaborators. Nearly every sample came with metadata listing a de-identified subject ID, COVID-19 status, age in years and sex. Where available, HLA class I and class II types were obtained from metadata supplied by the sample provider rather than from assay-based typing.

Broader findings and caveats from the paper: Clinical and demographic metadata were provided uncurated, with the amount varying by source and participant.

TCRbeta CDR3 regions were amplified from genomic DNA using the immunoSEQ Assay, a bias-controlled multiplex PCR. From the authors' description of their analysis: Nucleated cell counts per sample were estimated from amplification of reference gene primers within the assay. To quantify the absolute abundance of each unique TCRbeta CDR3 rearrangement, sequence reads were collapsed and filtered. For each sample, productive Simpson clonality was calculated as the square root of Simpson's diversity index over productive rearrangements. TCRdb carries this immuneACCESS record with in-frame sequences only. Its versions omit some clonotypes, under half of them owing to an unresolved V gene in the studies checked, with the rest unexplained. That table is the source of V, J and clone size, and D and trimming were worked out from the DNA. Here the sample has more than 250,000 clones; roughly 88% occur a single time. Under 2% of the sample is taken by the ten largest.

One collaborating source in Seattle enrolled patients during active infection and followed them longitudinally through the course of disease. The collaborating institutions used their own protocols to collect whole blood in K2EDTA tubes. For TCRbeta analysis, collaborator samples were shipped as frozen whole blood, as isolated PBMCs, or as DNA extracted from either sample type. The TCR comes from a woman in her thirties with COVID-19, enrolled during active disease. The material sequenced was peripheral blood. Recombination connected TRBV15 to TRBJ2-7, and 9 junctional nucleotides match TRBD1. The DNA is as follows: TGTGCCACCAGCAGGGACGTTCCGGGACAGGGCTACGAGCAGTACTTC. This is translated as CATSRDVPGQGYEQYF.